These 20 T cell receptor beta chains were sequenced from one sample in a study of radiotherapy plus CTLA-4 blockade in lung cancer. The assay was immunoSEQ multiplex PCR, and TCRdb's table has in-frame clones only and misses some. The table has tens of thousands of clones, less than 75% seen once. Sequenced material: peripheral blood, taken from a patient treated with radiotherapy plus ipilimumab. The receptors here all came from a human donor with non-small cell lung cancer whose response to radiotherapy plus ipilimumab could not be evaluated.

CDR3 in amino acids: CASSLAGWGETQYF. CDR3 sequence (DNA): TGTGCCAGCAGCCTAGCGGGATGGGGAGAGACCCAGTACTTC. The gene calls are TRBV7-3 and TRBJ2-5; 9 bases are a match to TRBD2. The J segment lost 4 bases and the V segment lost 5 bases, leaving 5 bases of the junction unmatched. From germline, CDR1 is SGHTA and CDR2 FQGTGA. This CDR3 is 14 amino acids long.

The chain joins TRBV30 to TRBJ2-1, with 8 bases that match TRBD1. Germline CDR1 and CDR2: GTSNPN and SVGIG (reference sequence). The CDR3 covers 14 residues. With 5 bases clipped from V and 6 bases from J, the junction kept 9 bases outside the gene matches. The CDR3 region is CAWAPGQATNEQFF. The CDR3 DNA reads TGTGCCTGGGCGCCGGGACAGGCCACCAATGAGCAGTTCTTC.

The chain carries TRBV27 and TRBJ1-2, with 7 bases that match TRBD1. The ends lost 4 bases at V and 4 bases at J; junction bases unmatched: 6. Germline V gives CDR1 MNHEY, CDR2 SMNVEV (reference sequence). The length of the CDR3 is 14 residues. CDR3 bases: TGTGCCAGCAGTTCCGACGACAGGGCCTATGGCTACACCTTC. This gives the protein CASSSDDRAYGYTF.

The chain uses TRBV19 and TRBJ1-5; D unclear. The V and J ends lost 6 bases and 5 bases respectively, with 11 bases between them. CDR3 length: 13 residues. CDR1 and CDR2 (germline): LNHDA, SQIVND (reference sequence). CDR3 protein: CASRADSHQPQHF. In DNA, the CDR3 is TGTGCCAGTAGGGCTGACTCCCATCAGCCCCAGCATTTT.

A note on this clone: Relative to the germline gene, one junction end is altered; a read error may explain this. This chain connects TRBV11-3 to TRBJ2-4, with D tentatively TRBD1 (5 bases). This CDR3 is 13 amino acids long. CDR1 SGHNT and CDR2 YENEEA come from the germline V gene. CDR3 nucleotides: TGTGCCAGCAGCGTTCCTTACCGACAGTCCCTCTATTTC. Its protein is CASSVPYRQSLYF. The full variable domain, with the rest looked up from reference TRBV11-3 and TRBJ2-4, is EAGVVQSPRYKIIEKKQPVAFWCNPISGHNTLYWYLQNLGQGPELLIRYENEEAVDDSQLPKDRFSAERLKGVDSTLKIQPAELGDSAVYLCASSVPYRQSLYFGAGTRLSVL.

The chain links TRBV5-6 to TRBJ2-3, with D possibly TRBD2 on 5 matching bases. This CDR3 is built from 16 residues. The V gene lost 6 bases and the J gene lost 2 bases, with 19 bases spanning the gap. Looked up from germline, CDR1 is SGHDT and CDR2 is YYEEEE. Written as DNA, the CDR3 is TGTGCCAGCACCTACCGCTCCGGGATTCCCACAGATACGCAGTATTTT. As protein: CASTYRSGIPTDTQYF.

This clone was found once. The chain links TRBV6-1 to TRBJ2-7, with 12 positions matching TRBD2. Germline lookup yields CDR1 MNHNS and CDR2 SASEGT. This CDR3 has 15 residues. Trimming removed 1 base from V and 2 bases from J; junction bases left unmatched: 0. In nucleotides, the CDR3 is TGTGCCAGCAGTGAAGGGACTAGCGGGACCTACGAGCAGTACTTC. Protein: CASSEGTSGTYEQYF.

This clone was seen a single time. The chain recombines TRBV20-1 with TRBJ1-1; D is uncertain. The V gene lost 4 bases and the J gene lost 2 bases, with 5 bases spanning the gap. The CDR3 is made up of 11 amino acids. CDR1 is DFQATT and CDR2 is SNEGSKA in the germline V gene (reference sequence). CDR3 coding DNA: TGCAGTGCTATTATCAACACTGAAGCTTTCTTT. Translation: CSAIINTEAFF.

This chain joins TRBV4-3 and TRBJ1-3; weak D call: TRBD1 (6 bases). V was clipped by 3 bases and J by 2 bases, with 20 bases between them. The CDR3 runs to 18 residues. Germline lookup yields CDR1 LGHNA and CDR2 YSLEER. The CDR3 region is CASSQGGRGRGTGNTIYF. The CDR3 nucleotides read TGCGCCAGCAGCCAGGGCGGCAGGGGAAGAGGGACTGGAAACACCATATATTTT.

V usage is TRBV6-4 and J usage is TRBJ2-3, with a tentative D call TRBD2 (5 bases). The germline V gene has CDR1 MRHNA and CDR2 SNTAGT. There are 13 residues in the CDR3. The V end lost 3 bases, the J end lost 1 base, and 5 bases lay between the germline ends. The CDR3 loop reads CASSEAGTDTQYF. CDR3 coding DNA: TGTGCCAGCAGTGAAGCGGGCACAGATACGCAGTATTTT.

DNA for the CDR3: TGTGCCAGCAGCCCACTAGCCGGGGAGCTGTTTTTT. Its translation: CASSPLAGELFF. The V gene is TRBV5-4, the J gene TRBJ2-2, with a tentative D call TRBD2 (5 bases). Germline V lookup: CDR1 SGHNT, CDR2 YYREEE (reference sequence). Trimming took off 4 bases at V and 6 bases at J, with 7 bases between the two ends. The CDR3 length is 12 residues.

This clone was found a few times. CDR3 DNA: TGCGCCAGCAGCTACGGACAGGGGGTTGCCGGAAACACCATATATTTT. It encodes CASSYGQGVAGNTIYF. The chain recombines TRBV5-1 with TRBJ1-3, with 10 bases lining up with TRBD1. The junction had 7 bases not matched to a gene; V was cut back by 3 bases and J by 4 bases. The CDR3 length is 16 residues. In germline, CDR1 is SGHRS, CDR2 YFSETQ.

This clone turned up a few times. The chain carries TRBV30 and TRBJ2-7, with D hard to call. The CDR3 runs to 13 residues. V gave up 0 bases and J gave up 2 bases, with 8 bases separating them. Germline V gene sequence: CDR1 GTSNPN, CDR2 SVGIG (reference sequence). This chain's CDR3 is CAWSVLPTYEQYF. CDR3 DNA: TGTGCCTGGAGTGTACTACCCACCTACGAGCAGTACTTC.

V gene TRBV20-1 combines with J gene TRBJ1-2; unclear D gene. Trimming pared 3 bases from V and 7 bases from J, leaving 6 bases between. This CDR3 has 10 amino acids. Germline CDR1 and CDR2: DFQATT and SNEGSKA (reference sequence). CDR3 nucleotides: TGCAGTGCTAGTCTGAGTGGCTACACCTTC. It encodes CSASLSGYTF.

The CDR3 region is CASSEEGRGSNEQFF. CDR3 DNA: TGTGCCAGCAGTGAAGAGGGTCGGGGGTCGAATGAGCAGTTCTTC. The chain has TRBV2 and TRBJ2-1, with D perhaps TRBD2 (6 bases). V was trimmed by 1 base and J by 7 bases, leaving 14 bases between them. Germline V gene data show CDR1 as SNHLY and CDR2 as FYNNEI. The CDR3 covers 15 residues.

The DNA for the CDR3 is TGTGCCAGTAGGGACACGAGCTCCTATAATTCACCCCTCCACTTT. It yields the protein CASRDTSSYNSPLHF. V and J are TRBV19 and TRBJ1-6, with D perhaps TRBD1 (5 bases). CDR1 and CDR2 from the germline V gene are LNHDA and SQIVND (reference sequence). This CDR3 region has 15 residues. V lost 6 bases to trimming and J lost 0 bases, with 9 bases between them.

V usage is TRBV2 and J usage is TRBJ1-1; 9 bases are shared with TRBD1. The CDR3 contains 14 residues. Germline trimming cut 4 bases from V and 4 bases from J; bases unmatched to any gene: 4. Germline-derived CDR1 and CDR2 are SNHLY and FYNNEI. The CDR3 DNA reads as TGTGCCAGCAGTGGGGACAGGGTCGGCACTGAAGCTTTCTTT. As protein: CASSGDRVGTEAFF.

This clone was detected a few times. CDR3 loop: CASSQVIGQGAPGETQYF. CDR3 in DNA: TGTGCCAGCAGCCAAGTTATTGGACAGGGAGCCCCAGGGGAGACCCAGTACTTC. The rearrangement uses TRBV4-2 and TRBJ2-5; TRBD1 matches 8 bases. Germline trimming cut 1 base from V and 5 bases from J; bases unmatched to any gene: 15. This CDR3 contains 18 residues. Germline CDR1 LGHNA, CDR2 YNFKEQ.

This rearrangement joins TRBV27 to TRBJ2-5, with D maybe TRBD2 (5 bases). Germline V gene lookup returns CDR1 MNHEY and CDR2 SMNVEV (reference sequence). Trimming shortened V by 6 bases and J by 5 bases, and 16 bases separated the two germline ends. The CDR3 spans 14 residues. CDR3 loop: CASRRAGVMETQYF. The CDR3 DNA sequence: TGTGCCAGCAGACGGGCCGGGGTGATGGAGACCCAGTACTTC.

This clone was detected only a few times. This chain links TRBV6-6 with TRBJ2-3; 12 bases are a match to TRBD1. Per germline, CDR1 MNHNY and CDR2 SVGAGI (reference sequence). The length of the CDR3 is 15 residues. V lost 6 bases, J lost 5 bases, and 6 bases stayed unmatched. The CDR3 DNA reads TGTGCCAGCAGATCGGGACAGGGGGCGGGAGATACGCAGTATTTT. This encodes CASRSGQGAGDTQYF.